This T cell receptor (beta chain) stems from a study of blood T cell repertoires in COVID-19. Whole-study context: Acute-phase and convalescent COVID-19 samples originated in the United States, Italy and Spain. The analysed material was cDNA or gDNA that came from T cells, B-cell-depleted T cells, or PBMCs.

Authors' processing steps: Reference gene primer amplification in the assay estimated nucleated cell counts. TCRdb's table, derived via immunoSEQ multiplex PCR, lists solely in-frame clones and lacks some. That table supplies the V and J calls and clone size; D and trimming were determined from the DNA. In the table there are about 86,000 clones, approximately 83% of which are singletons. This CDR3 region has 14 residues. CDR1 and CDR2 from the germline V gene are SNHLY and FYNNEI. Trimming took 4 bases from V and 7 from J; bases not matched to a gene: 6. V and J are TRBV2 and TRBJ1-5; 8 nucleotides align to TRBD1. The sequencing input was peripheral blood. This receptor was obtained from a woman of 80 years or more with active or convalescent COVID-19. The CDR3 DNA reads as TGTGCCAGCAGTGTGGTACAGGGGGGGCAGCCCCAGCATTTT. Protein product: CASSVVQGGQPQHF.